This TCR beta chain was captured in a study of CD8 T cells in Susac syndrome. The CDR3 extends over 14 amino acids. Germline-derived CDR1 and CDR2 are MDHEN and SYDVKM. V shed 2 bases, J shed 2 bases, and the junction held 3 bases outside the gene matches. RNA was extracted with the RNeasy kit, and a quantity of roughly 0.45 to 1 ug was reverse transcribed using random hexamers. TCRdb passed the immunoSEQ multiplex PCR reads through MiXCR, listing each CDR3 protein once. This sample yields a few hundred thousand distinct CDR3 sequences, of which approximately 85% are seen a single time; around 0.21% belongs to the top ten.

The J gene is TRBJ2-7, the V gene TRBV28, with 7 nucleotides matching TRBD2. This clonotype was obtained from a human donor with multiple sclerosis. The sequencing sample was made of CD8+ T cells from PBMCs. CDR3 amino acids: CASSLPAGPYEQYF. DNA of the CDR3: TGTGCCAGCAGTTTACCAGCGGGACCCTACGAGCAGTACTTC.